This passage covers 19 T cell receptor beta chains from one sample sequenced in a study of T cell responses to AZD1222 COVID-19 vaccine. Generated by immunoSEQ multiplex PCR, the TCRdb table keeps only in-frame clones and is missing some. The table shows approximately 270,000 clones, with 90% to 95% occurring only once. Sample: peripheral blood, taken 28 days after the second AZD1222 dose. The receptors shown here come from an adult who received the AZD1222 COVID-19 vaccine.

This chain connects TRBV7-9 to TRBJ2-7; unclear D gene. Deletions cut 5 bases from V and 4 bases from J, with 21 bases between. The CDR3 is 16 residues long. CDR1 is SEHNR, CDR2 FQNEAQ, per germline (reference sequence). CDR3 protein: CASSAYSEDIKYEQYF. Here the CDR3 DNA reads TGTGCCAGCAGCGCTTACAGTGAAGATATTAAATACGAGCAGTACTTC. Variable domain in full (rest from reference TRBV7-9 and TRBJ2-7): DTGVSQNPRHKITKRGQNVTFRCDPISEHNRLYWYRQTLGQGPEFLTYFQNEAQLEKSRLLSDRFSAERPKGSFSTLEIQRTEQGDSAMYLCASSAYSEDIKYEQYFGPGTRLTVT.

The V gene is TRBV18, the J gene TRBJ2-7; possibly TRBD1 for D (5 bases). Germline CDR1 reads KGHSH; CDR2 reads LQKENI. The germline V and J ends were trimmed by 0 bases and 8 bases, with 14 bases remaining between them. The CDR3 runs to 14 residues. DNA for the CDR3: TGTGCCAGCTCACCACCGATGGACAAAACCCAGCAGTACTTC. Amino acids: CASSPPMDKTQQYF.

As DNA, the CDR3 is TGTGCCAGCAGCCCCCTAGGACAGTATAATTCACCCCTCCACTTT. Translating gives CASSPLGQYNSPLHF. The rearrangement joins TRBV7-2 to TRBJ1-6; TRBD1 might be the D (6 bases). Germline V CDR1 and CDR2: SGHTA, FQGNSA. CDR3 length equals 15 residues. V lost 5 bases to trimming and J lost 4 bases, with 12 bases between them.

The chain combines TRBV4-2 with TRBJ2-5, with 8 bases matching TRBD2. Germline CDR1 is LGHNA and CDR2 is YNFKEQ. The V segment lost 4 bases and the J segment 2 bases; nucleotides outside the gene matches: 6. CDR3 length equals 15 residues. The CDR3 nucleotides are TGTGCCAGCAGCCCCCACTCTAGCGGGCAAGAGACCCAGTACTTC. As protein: CASSPHSSGQETQYF.

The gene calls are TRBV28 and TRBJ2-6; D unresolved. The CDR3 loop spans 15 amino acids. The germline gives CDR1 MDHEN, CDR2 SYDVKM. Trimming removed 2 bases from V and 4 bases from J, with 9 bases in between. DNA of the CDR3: TGTGCCAGCAGTTTAGGCAGGAACGGGGCCAACGTCCTGACTTTC. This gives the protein CASSLGRNGANVLTF.

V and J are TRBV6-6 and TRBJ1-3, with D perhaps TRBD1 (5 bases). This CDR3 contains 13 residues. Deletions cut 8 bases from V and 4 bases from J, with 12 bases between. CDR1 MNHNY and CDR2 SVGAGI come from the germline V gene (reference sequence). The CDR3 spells CASSGAGGNTIYF. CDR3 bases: TGTGCCAGCTCCGGGGCGGGGGGAAACACCATATATTTT.

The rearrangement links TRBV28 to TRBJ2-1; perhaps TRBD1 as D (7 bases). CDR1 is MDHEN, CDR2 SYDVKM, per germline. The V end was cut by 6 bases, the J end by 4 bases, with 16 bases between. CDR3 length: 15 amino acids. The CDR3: CASRRGRGRYNEQFF. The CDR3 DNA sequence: TGTGCCAGCAGAAGGGGCAGGGGGAGGTACAATGAGCAGTTCTTC.

The CDR3 nucleotides are TGTGCCAGCATCCCGGACAGGGACTCCTACGAGCAGTACTTC. Protein: CASIPDRDSYEQYF. The chain joins TRBV6-6 to TRBJ2-7; 8 nucleotides line up with TRBD1. The CDR3 contains 14 residues. Germline V gives CDR1 MNHNY, CDR2 SVGAGI (reference sequence). The trim removed 7 bases at V and 0 bases at J, leaving 5 bases unmatched.

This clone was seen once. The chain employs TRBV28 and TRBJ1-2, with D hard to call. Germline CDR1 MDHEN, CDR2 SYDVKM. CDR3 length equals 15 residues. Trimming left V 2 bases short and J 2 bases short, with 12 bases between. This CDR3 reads CASSLRLPTNYGYTF. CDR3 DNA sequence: TGTGCCAGCAGTTTAAGACTGCCAACCAACTATGGCTACACCTTC.

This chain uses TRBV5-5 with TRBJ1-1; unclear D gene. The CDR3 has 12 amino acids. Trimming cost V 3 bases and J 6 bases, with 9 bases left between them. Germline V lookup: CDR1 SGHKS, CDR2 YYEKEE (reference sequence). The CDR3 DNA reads TGTGCCAGCAGCTACGGTCGGGCTGAAGCTTTCTTT. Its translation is CASSYGRAEAFF.

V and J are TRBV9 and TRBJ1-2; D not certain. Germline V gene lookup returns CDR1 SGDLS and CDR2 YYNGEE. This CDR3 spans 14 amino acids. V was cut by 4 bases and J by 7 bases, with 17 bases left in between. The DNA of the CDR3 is TGTGCCAGCAGCTCCGACGGAAGGCCCGTTGGCTACACCTTC. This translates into CASSSDGRPVGYTF.

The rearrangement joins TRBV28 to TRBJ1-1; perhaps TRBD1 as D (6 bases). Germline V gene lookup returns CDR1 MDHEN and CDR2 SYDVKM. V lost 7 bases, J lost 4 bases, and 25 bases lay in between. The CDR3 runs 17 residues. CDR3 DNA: TGTGCCAGCAACCTCGGGGGGGGCGCTGGTTCTGTCACTGAAGCTTTCTTT. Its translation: CASNLGGGAGSVTEAFF. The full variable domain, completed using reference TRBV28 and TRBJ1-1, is DVKVTQSSRYLVKRTGEKVFLECVQDMDHENMFWYRQDPGLGLRLIYFSYDVKMKEKGDIPEGYSVSREKKERFSLILESASTNQTSMYLCASNLGGGAGSVTEAFFGQGTRLTVV.

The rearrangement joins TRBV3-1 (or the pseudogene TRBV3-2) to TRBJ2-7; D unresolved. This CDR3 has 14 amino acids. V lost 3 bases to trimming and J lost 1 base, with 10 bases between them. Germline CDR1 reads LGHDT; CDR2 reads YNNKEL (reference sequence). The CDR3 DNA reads TGTGCCAGCAGCCATGCAGGAACTTCCTACGAGCAGTACTTC. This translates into CASSHAGTSYEQYF.

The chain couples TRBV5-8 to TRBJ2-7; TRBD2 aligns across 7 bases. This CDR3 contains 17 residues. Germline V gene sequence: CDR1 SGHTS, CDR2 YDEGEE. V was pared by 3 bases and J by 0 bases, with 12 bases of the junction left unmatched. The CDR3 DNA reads TGTGCCAGCAGCTCCCTCGGGCTAGCGGCATACTCCTACGAGCAGTACTTC. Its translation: CASSSLGLAAYSYEQYF. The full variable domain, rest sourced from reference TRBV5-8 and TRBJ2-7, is EAGVTQSPTHLIKTRGQQATLRCSPISGHTSVYWYQQALGLGLQFLLWYDEGEERNRGNFPPRFSGRQFPNYSSELNVNALELEDSALYLCASSSLGLAAYSYEQYFGPGTRLTVT.

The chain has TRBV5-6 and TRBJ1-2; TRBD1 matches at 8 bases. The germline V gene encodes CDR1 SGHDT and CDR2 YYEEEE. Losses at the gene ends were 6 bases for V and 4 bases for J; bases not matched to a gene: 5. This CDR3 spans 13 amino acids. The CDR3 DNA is TGTGCCAGCACCTTCGGACAGGGCTATGGCTACACCTTC. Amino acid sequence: CASTFGQGYGYTF.

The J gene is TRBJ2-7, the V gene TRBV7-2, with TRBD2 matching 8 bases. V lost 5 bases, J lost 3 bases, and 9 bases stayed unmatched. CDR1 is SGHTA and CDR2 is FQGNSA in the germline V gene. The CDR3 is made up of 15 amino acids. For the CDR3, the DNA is TGTGCCAGCAGCATAACTAGCGGCAATCACTACGAGCAGTACTTC. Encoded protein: CASSITSGNHYEQYF.

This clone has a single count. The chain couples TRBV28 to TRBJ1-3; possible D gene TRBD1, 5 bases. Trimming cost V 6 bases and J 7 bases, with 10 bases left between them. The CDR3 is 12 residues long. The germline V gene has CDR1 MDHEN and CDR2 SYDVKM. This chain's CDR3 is CASRRQTNTIYF. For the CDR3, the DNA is TGTGCCAGCAGGCGACAGACCAACACCATATATTTT.

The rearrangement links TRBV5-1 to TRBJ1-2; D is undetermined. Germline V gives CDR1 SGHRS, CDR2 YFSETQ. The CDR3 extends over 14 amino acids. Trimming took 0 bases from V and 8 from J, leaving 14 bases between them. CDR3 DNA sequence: TGCGCCAGCAGCTTGGAGGGCCCCAGCCGGGGCTACACCTTC. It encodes CASSLEGPSRGYTF.

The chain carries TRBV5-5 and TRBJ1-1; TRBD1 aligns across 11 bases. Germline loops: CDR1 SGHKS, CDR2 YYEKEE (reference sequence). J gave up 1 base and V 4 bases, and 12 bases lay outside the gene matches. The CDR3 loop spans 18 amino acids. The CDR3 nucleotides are TGTGCCAGCAGCCTTACCCCCGGACAGGGGGCTCGGAACACTGAAGCTTTCTTT. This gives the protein CASSLTPGQGARNTEAFF.